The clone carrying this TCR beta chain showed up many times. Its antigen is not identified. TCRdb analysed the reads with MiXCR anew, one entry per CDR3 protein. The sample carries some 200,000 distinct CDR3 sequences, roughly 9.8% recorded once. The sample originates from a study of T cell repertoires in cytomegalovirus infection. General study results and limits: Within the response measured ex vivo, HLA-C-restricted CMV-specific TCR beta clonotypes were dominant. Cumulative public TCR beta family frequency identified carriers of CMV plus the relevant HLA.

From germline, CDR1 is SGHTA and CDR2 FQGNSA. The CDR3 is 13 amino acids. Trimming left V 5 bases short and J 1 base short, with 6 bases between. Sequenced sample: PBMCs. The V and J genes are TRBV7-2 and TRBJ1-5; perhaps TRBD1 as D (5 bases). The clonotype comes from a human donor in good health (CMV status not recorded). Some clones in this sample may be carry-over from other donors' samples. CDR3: CASSRDSNQPQHF. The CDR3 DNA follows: TGTGCCAGCAGCCGGGACAGCAATCAGCCCCAGCATTTT.